One and the same sample provided the 22 T cell receptor beta chains below, sequenced in a study of OX40 agonist ivuxolimab in advanced cancers. Library preparation employed the immunoSEQ multiplex PCR assay. TCRdb holds this immuneACCESS table with in-frame rearrangements only. Some clones are missing; in checked studies, unresolved V genes explain under half, and the rest has no known cause. Counted in this sample were over 60,000 clones; 84% of them appeared once. Of the sample, less than 2.5% is held by the ten largest clones. This material consisted of CD4+ or CD8+ T cells sorted from blood, taken in a trial of the OX40 agonist ivuxolimab. These TCRs come from an adult with an advanced solid tumor such as melanoma, head and neck, liver or kidney cancer.

The rearrangement links TRBV5-5 to TRBJ2-1; D ambiguous. The germline V and J ends were trimmed by 3 bases and 0 bases, with 10 bases remaining between them. In germline, CDR1 is SGHKS, CDR2 YYEKEE (reference sequence). The CDR3 totals 15 residues. CDR3 in DNA: TGTGCCAGCAGCTCACTAACGACCTCCTACAATGAGCAGTTCTTC. Its protein product is CASSSLTTSYNEQFF. Complete variable domain (other parts from reference TRBV5-5 and TRBJ2-1): DAGVTQSPTHLIKTRGQQVTLRCSPISGHKSVSWYQQVLGQGPQFIFQYYEKEERGRGNFPDRFSARQFPNYSSELNVNALLLGDSALYLCASSSLTTSYNEQFFGPGTRLTVL.

This chain joins TRBV7-2 and TRBJ2-5; 12 positions agree with TRBD1. Looked up from germline, CDR1 is SGHTA and CDR2 is FQGNSA. Unmatched junction bases numbered 7, after V lost 6 bases and J lost 5 bases. The CDR3 is 15 amino acids. CDR3 region: CASRGQGASRETQYF. The CDR3 DNA reads TGTGCCAGCAGGGGACAGGGGGCCTCGAGGGAGACCCAGTACTTC.

The chain joins TRBV28 to TRBJ2-3, with a tentative D call TRBD2 (6 bases). This CDR3 is 15 amino acids long. CDR1 MDHEN and CDR2 SYDVKM come from the germline V gene. The V end was cut by 6 bases, the J end by 0 bases, with 13 bases between. Here the CDR3 reads CASRGRSGSTDTQYF. The CDR3 DNA reads as TGTGCCAGCAGGGGCCGTAGCGGTAGCACAGATACGCAGTATTTT.

This chain links TRBV7-3 with TRBJ1-2, with D maybe TRBD1 (5 bases). The germline V and J ends were trimmed by 5 bases and 4 bases, with 11 bases remaining between them. Germline values: CDR1 SGHTA, CDR2 FQGTGA. The CDR3 sequence is 13 residues long. The CDR3 loop reads CASSAGFGYGYTF. CDR3 DNA: TGTGCCAGCAGCGCAGGGTTCGGCTATGGCTACACCTTC.

The chain combines TRBV7-2 with TRBJ2-3; 9 bases match TRBD2. The CDR3 extends over 14 amino acids. After removal of 5 bases from V and 3 bases from J, the junction contained 3 bases not matched to a gene. Germline CDR1 reads SGHTA; CDR2 reads FQGNSA. The CDR3: CASSPSGKTDTQYF. CDR3 coding DNA: TGTGCCAGCAGCCCTAGCGGGAAAACAGATACGCAGTATTTT.

This rearrangement joins TRBV11-2 to TRBJ1-3; tentatively, D is TRBD1 (6 bases). This CDR3 spans 14 amino acids. V was pared by 5 bases and J by 4 bases, with 12 bases between. CDR1 is SGHAT, CDR2 FQNNGV, per germline. CDR3 sequence: CASSLPGAGNTIYF. The DNA for the CDR3 is TGTGCCAGCAGCCTCCCAGGGGCAGGAAACACCATATATTTT.

This chain connects TRBV4-1 to TRBJ2-5, with 11 bases matching TRBD2. In germline, CDR1 is MGHRA, CDR2 YSYEKL. CDR3 length equals 17 residues. V shed 1 base, J shed 5 bases, and the junction held 9 bases outside the gene matches. The CDR3 region is CASSQGASGGFLETQYF. In DNA form, the CDR3 reads TGCGCCAGCAGCCAAGGGGCTAGCGGGGGGTTTTTGGAGACCCAGTACTTC.

This chain links TRBV30 with TRBJ1-1; 7 bases agree with TRBD1. The J segment lost 1 base and the V segment lost 4 bases, leaving 3 bases of the junction unmatched. CDR3 length: 13 residues. In germline, CDR1 is GTSNPN, CDR2 SVGIG (reference sequence). CDR3 loop: CAWNGQANTEAFF. CDR3 coding DNA: TGTGCCTGGAATGGACAGGCGAACACTGAAGCTTTCTTT. The full variable domain, in which reference TRBV30 and TRBJ1-1 provide the parts outside the CDR3, is SQTIHQWPATLVQPVGSPLSLECTVEGTSNPNLYWYRQAAGRGLQLLFYSVGIGQISSEVPQNLSASRPQDRQFILSSKKLLLSDSGFYLCAWNGQANTEAFFGQGTRLTVV.

The chain joins TRBV15 to TRBJ2-7; TRBD1 aligns across 7 bases. The CDR3 has 15 amino acids. CDR1 and CDR2 (germline): LNHNV, YYDKDF (reference sequence). Trimming cost V 2 bases and J 3 bases; bases outside gene matches: 7. CDR3 amino acids: CATSRSSGQDYEQYF. CDR3 DNA: TGTGCCACCAGCAGAAGCAGTGGACAGGACTACGAGCAGTACTTC.

A note on this clone: At one boundary the junction diverges from the germline segment, which might be a read error. The chain carries TRBV29-1 and TRBJ1-1, with D tentatively TRBD1 (6 bases). The CDR3 has 13 residues. Germline values: CDR1 SQVTM, CDR2 ANQGSEA. CDR3 sequence (DNA): TGCAGCGGACAGGAGCACTTGAACACTGAAACTTTCTTT. It specifies CSGQEHLNTETFF.

The chain recombines TRBV6-5 with TRBJ1-5, with 8 bases aligning to TRBD1. V gave up 5 bases and J gave up 7 bases; unmatched junction bases: 7. This CDR3 has 14 amino acids. Germline CDR1 reads MNHEY; CDR2 reads SVGAGI. CDR3 nucleotides: TGTGCCAGCAGTCTGGACAGGGATCGCCAGCCCCAGCATTTT. This codes for CASSLDRDRQPQHF.

The gene calls are TRBV5-1 and TRBJ1-4; D is perhaps TRBD1 (5 bases). The germline V and J ends were trimmed by 0 bases and 2 bases, with 11 bases remaining between them. This CDR3 contains 16 residues. From germline, CDR1 is SGHRS and CDR2 YFSETQ. The CDR3, as DNA: TGCGCCAGCAGCTTGGGAGGGGCTCAGACTAATGAAAAACTGTTTTTT. Translation: CASSLGGAQTNEKLFF.

As to this clone: A read error may account for a junction end that differs from germline. The chain couples TRBV4-3 to TRBJ1-2, with TRBD1 matching 8 bases. In germline, CDR1 is LGHNA, CDR2 YSLEER. This CDR3 region has 15 residues. In DNA form, the CDR3 reads TGCGCCAGCAGTCAAGACAGGGGCGGATTGAAGGGCTACACCTTC. It yields the protein CASSQDRGGLKGYTF.

The chain links TRBV20-1 to TRBJ2-1, with D unresolved. The V gene's germline CDR1 is DFQATT and CDR2 SNEGSKA (reference sequence). The V end was cut by 3 bases, the J end by 4 bases, with 4 bases between. This CDR3 has 11 amino acids. In nucleotides, the CDR3 is TGCAGTGCTAGCCGGTACAATGAGCAGTTCTTC. It yields the protein CSASRYNEQFF.

The CDR3 region has the DNA TGCGCCAGCAGCTTGGAGGGACAGGGGAACATTCAGTACTTC. It codes for CASSLEGQGNIQYF. This chain joins TRBV5-1 and TRBJ2-4, with 10 bases lining up with TRBD1. Germline CDR1 is SGHRS and CDR2 is YFSETQ. V lost 0 bases to trimming and J lost 7 bases; unmatched junction nucleotides: 1. The CDR3 is 14 residues long.

Only one count was recorded for this clone. The chain couples TRBV19 to TRBJ1-5; unclear D gene. Germline CDR1 LNHDA, CDR2 SQIVND (reference sequence). V was clipped by 6 bases and J by 2 bases, with 11 bases between them. The CDR3 consists of 14 residues. The DNA for the CDR3 is TGTGCCAGTAGGGAAAACTTGGGCAATCAGCCCCAGCATTTT. Protein sequence: CASRENLGNQPQHF. Drawing the rest from reference TRBV19 and TRBJ1-5, the complete variable domain is DGGITQSPKYLFRKEGQNVTLSCEQNLNHDAMYWYRQDPGQGLRLIYYSQIVNDFQKGDIAEGYSVSREKKESFPLTVTSAQKNPTAFYLCASRENLGNQPQHFGDGTRLSIL.

This chain joins TRBV5-1 and TRBJ1-6; 7 bases are a match to TRBD1. Germline assignment: CDR1 SGHRS and CDR2 YFSETQ. J lost 6 bases, V lost 0 bases, and 0 bases had no gene match. The CDR3 covers 14 residues. The CDR3 DNA follows: TGCGCCAGCAGCTTGGACAGGGGTAATTCACCCCTCCACTTT. It specifies CASSLDRGNSPLHF.

The V call is TRBV7-2, the J call TRBJ2-5, with 10 bases lining up with TRBD2. This CDR3 is built from 13 residues. The germline CDR1 and CDR2 sequences are SGHTA and FQGNSA. The J segment lost 5 bases and the V segment lost 8 bases, leaving 5 bases of the junction unmatched. This chain's CDR3 is CASGGAGGETQYF. The CDR3 DNA reads as TGTGCCAGCGGGGGAGCGGGAGGGGAGACCCAGTACTTC.

CDR3 sequence: CASRGDPGSYEQYF. CDR3 in DNA: TGTGCCAGTAGAGGGGACCCCGGCTCCTACGAGCAGTACTTC. The chain carries TRBV19 and TRBJ2-7; D tentatively reads TRBD1 or TRBD2 (5 bases each). Germline V gene data show CDR1 as LNHDA and CDR2 as SQIVND (reference sequence). This CDR3 comprises 14 residues. The V end lost 6 bases, the J end lost 0 bases, and 12 bases lay between the germline ends.

The chain has TRBV28 and TRBJ1-1; TRBD1 is a possible D gene (6 bases). Germline V gives CDR1 MDHEN, CDR2 SYDVKM. With 3 bases removed from V and 7 bases from J, the gap between germline ends came to 18 bases. CDR3 length: 15 residues. CDR3 nucleotides: TGTGCCAGCAGTTTCGGGGGGACACTAATTAATGAAGCTTTCTTT. This translates into CASSFGGTLINEAFF.

The V and J genes are TRBV7-3 and TRBJ1-5, with 7 bases matching TRBD1. Germline V lookup: CDR1 SGHTA, CDR2 FQGTGA. With 2 bases clipped from V and 6 bases from J, the junction kept 13 bases outside the gene matches. CDR3 length: 17 residues. CDR3 residues: CASSLGPETGFRQPQHF. The CDR3 DNA reads as TGTGCCAGCAGCTTAGGCCCTGAGACAGGGTTTCGTCAGCCCCAGCATTTT. Complete variable domain (other parts from reference TRBV7-3 and TRBJ1-5): GAGVSQTPSNKVTEKGKYVELRCDPISGHTALYWYRQSLGQGPEFLIYFQGTGAADDSGLPNDRFFAVRPEGSVSTLKIQRTERGDSAVYLCASSLGPETGFRQPQHFGDGTRLSIL.

V gene TRBV11-2 combines with J gene TRBJ1-3; no definite D call. Germline assignment: CDR1 SGHAT and CDR2 FQNNGV. Trimming removed 3 bases from V and 4 bases from J, with 4 bases in between. This CDR3 comprises 12 residues. CDR3 sequence reads: CASSLLGNTIYF. The DNA for the CDR3 is TGTGCCAGCAGCTTGTTGGGAAACACCATATATTTT.